Below, 15 T cell receptor beta chains from the same sample are listed, as sequenced in a study of vaccination effects on CD4 cells after COVID-19. This table comes from immunoSEQ multiplex PCR, and its TCRdb copy is limited to in-frame clones, with some not included. Here the sample spans fewer than 80,000 clones, just under 75% being singletons. After expansion with viral peptide pools in the ViraFEST assay, antigen-specific CD4+ T cells were sequenced. Researchers isolated CD4+ T cells once ten to eleven days of culture had elapsed. Vaccination of participants consisted of two doses of either the BNT162b2 or mRNA-1273 vaccine. These receptors are not linked to any known antigen. Material: CD4+ T cells from PBMCs cultured with HCoV-229E spike peptides, obtained after COVID-19 vaccination. Receptors originate from a human donor who received a COVID-19 vaccine.

The V and J genes are TRBV7-2 and TRBJ1-1; the match to TRBD1 covers 8 bases. CDR1 is SGHTA, CDR2 FQGNSA, per germline. The V and J ends lost 5 bases and 5 bases, in that order; junction bases with no gene match: 4. The CDR3 is 13 residues long. CDR3 DNA sequence: TGTGCCAGCAGCCGGACAGGGTATACTGAAGCTTTCTTT. Protein product: CASSRTGYTEAFF.

This clone appeared a few times. This chain connects TRBV12-3 or TRBV12-4 to TRBJ1-2; 7 bases are a match to TRBD1. The CDR3 spans 13 residues. J lost 5 bases, V lost 6 bases, and 6 bases had no gene match. The chain's CDR3 is CASRPTGIYGYTF. CDR3 DNA: TGTGCCAGCAGGCCGACAGGGATATATGGCTACACCTTC.

This sequence joins TRBV15 and TRBJ2-1; D might be TRBD1 (5 bases). CDR3 size: 17 residues. The V end was cut by 2 bases, the J end by 2 bases, with 16 bases between. Germline assignment: CDR1 LNHNV and CDR2 YYDKDF (reference sequence). The CDR3 DNA reads TGTGCCACCAGCAGACTACAGGTCGCGAGCCCCTACAATGAGCAGTTCTTC. It codes for CATSRLQVASPYNEQFF.

V is TRBV19 and J is TRBJ2-3; 11 bases line up with TRBD1. Germline V gene sequence: CDR1 LNHDA, CDR2 SQIVND (reference sequence). V was pared by 5 bases and J by 4 bases, with 2 bases of the junction left unmatched. The CDR3 covers 14 residues. Here the CDR3 reads CASSGGQGADTQYF. CDR3 nucleotide sequence: TGTGCCAGTAGTGGGGGACAGGGGGCAGATACGCAGTATTTT.

The chain combines TRBV27 with TRBJ2-2, with a tentative D call TRBD1 (5 bases). Deletions cut 3 bases from V and 11 bases from J, with 19 bases between. Germline assignment: CDR1 MNHEY and CDR2 SMNVEV (reference sequence). The CDR3 has 15 amino acids. CDR3 bases: TGTGCCAGCAGTTTTGCGGTCGACAGCCGCCTAGAGCTGTTTTTT. Protein sequence: CASSFAVDSRLELFF.

The chain is built from TRBV12-3 or TRBV12-4 and TRBJ2-3; no firm D call. The CDR3 has 11 residues. Deletions cut 2 bases from V and 6 bases from J, with 3 bases between. The DNA of the CDR3 is TGTGCCAGCAGTTTAACGGATACGCAGTATTTT. This codes for CASSLTDTQYF.

The chain combines TRBV9 with TRBJ1-2; D not resolved. The V end was cut by 0 bases, the J end by 5 bases, with 11 bases between. The CDR3 extends over 14 amino acids. In germline, CDR1 is SGDLS, CDR2 YYNGEE. CDR3 sequence reads: CASSVDWADYGYTF. CDR3 nucleotide sequence: TGTGCCAGCAGCGTAGATTGGGCGGATTATGGCTACACCTTC.

The V gene is TRBV6-6, the J gene TRBJ1-5; perhaps TRBD1 as D (6 bases). The CDR3 totals 15 residues. Germline values: CDR1 MNHNY, CDR2 SVGAGI (reference sequence). V was pared by 6 bases and J by 3 bases, with 15 bases between. The CDR3: CASSKTGTHNQPQHF. The DNA for the CDR3 is TGTGCCAGCAGCAAAACCGGGACACACAATCAGCCCCAGCATTTT.

The chain carries TRBV19 and TRBJ2-5; 7 nucleotides align to TRBD1. After removal of 7 bases from V and 2 bases from J, the junction contained 10 bases not matched to a gene. The CDR3 is made up of 15 amino acids. From germline, CDR1 is LNHDA and CDR2 SQIVND (reference sequence). In DNA form, the CDR3 reads TGTGCCAGTAAGCGAGGGTCAGGGGGACAAGAGACCCAGTACTTC. The encoded protein is CASKRGSGGQETQYF.

This chain connects TRBV28 to TRBJ1-1; the D is unclear. This CDR3 contains 11 residues. Germline V gene data show CDR1 as MDHEN and CDR2 as SYDVKM. Trimming stripped 4 bases from V and 8 bases from J, with 8 bases between. The CDR3 region is CASSSAPEAFF. In DNA, the CDR3 is TGTGCCAGCAGTTCCGCGCCAGAAGCTTTCTTT.

The rearrangement links TRBV5-1 to TRBJ2-5; 8 bases match TRBD1. Germline values: CDR1 SGHRS, CDR2 YFSETQ. After removal of 4 bases from V and 5 bases from J, the junction contained 7 bases not matched to a gene. The CDR3 extends over 14 amino acids. CDR3 amino acids: CASSAAGGRETQYF. DNA for the CDR3: TGCGCCAGCAGCGCCGCAGGGGGCAGGGAGACCCAGTACTTC.

The chain recombines TRBV5-1 with TRBJ1-1, with D possibly being TRBD1 (5 bases). The CDR3 loop spans 16 amino acids. Germline CDR1 reads SGHRS; CDR2 reads YFSETQ. Trimming removed 3 bases at V and 0 bases at J, with 15 bases between. CDR3 in amino acids: CASSSGLSLMNTEAFF. The CDR3 DNA is TGCGCCAGCAGCTCGGGACTGTCTTTAATGAACACTGAAGCTTTCTTT.

This rearrangement joins TRBV7-9 to TRBJ1-5; a weak D match, TRBD1 (5 bases). Trimming shortened V by 3 bases and J by 7 bases, and 13 bases separated the two germline ends. CDR1 and CDR2 from the germline V gene are SEHNR and FQNEAQ (reference sequence). The CDR3 contains 14 residues. This CDR3 reads CASSFSGVRQPQHF. DNA of the CDR3: TGTGCCAGCAGCTTCTCGGGGGTGAGACAGCCCCAGCATTTT. Looking up the rest from reference TRBV7-9 and TRBJ1-5 gives the full variable domain: DTGVSQNPRHKITKRGQNVTFRCDPISEHNRLYWYRQTLGQGPEFLTYFQNEAQLEKSRLLSDRFSAERPKGSFSTLEIQRTEQGDSAMYLCASSFSGVRQPQHFGDGTRLSIL.

The chain couples TRBV3-1 (or the pseudogene TRBV3-2) to TRBJ2-3; 9 nucleotides align to TRBD2. J was trimmed by 1 base and V by 5 bases; bases with no gene match: 10. Germline V gives CDR1 LGHDT, CDR2 YNNKEL (reference sequence). This CDR3 region has 17 residues. The CDR3 region is CASSLLVAGAGTDTQYF. The DNA for the CDR3 is TGTGCCAGCAGCTTGTTAGTAGCGGGGGCGGGCACAGATACGCAGTATTTT.

The CDR3 loop is CATSETGVSNQPQHF. CDR3 bases: TGTGCCACCAGTGAAACAGGGGTTAGCAATCAGCCCCAGCATTTT. This chain uses TRBV24-1 with TRBJ1-5, with TRBD1 matching 7 bases. From germline, CDR1 is KGHDR and CDR2 SFDVKD. After removal of 4 bases from V and 0 bases from J, the junction contained 2 bases not matched to a gene. The CDR3 consists of 15 residues.